This TCR beta chain was found in a study of neurological immune-mediated disorders (dated by TCRdb to about 2019). Background on the whole study: The study compared peripheral blood TCR-beta repertoires of HTLV-I-associated myelopathy (HAM/TSP) patients, multiple sclerosis patients and healthy controls using UMI-based sequencing. The cohort was made up of about 68 subjects, consisting of around 15 HAM/TSP patients, 35 or so multiple sclerosis patients and roughly 20 healthy controls. The roughly 100 TCR-beta libraries covered PBMC samples along with longitudinal samples, technical triplicates, and paired sorted CD4+ and CD8+ T-cell subsets.

This clonotype was found many times. Which antigen it targets is not known. There are no base qualities to consult, and no much larger clone falls within one base. cDNA was synthesized by template-switch 5'RACE using a primer carrying a 10-nucleotide random unique molecular identifier by which each TCR transcript was tagged. Over 190 million TCR-beta sequences, covering 15-18 subjects, were produced in each sequencing run. Total RNA was extracted with the RNeasy kit. The KAPA Real-time Library Amplification kit was used to amplify TCR-beta VDJ regions with primers targeting the TCR constant region and the 5'RACE anchor. Sample indexes and Illumina adaptors were added in a first PCR, after which library yield was increased in a second PCR. After Ampure bead purification, the roughly 650 bp TCR product was size-selected on a 2% E-gel SizeSelection system. Before pooling, libraries had their quality checked on a Bioanalyzer, their concentration measured with Qubit, and their quantity determined with the Kapa Library Quantification kit. An Illumina HiSeq 2500 was used to sequence the libraries paired-end at 2 x 150 bp. To increase sequence diversity, about 23-32% phiX was spiked into each library pool. As for the authors' bioinformatics: The UMI-based MiGEC pipeline processed quality-filtered reads and removed over 80% of raw TCR sequences during error correction. IMGT germline references were used for aligning VDJ genes, and each clonotype was defined as a unique CDR3 amino acid sequence together with its V-J genes. Clonal expansion, Shannon diversity and CDR3 relatedness (CalcPairwiseDistances, ClusterSamples) were evaluated with VDJtools, and phylogenetic trees were built with CLCbio workbench. A clone was classed as expanded if it had 8 or more unique UMIs, a cutoff based on coefficient-of-variation modelling across technical triplicates. TCRdb passed the public sequencing reads through fastp at Q25 and MiXCR, retaining productive beta sequences. Every distinct CDR3 protein forms one entry, paired with its most common genes and DNA. V and J calls and clone size were set by TCRdb, not the authors. The sample includes approximately 77,000 distinct CDR3 sequences, with about 9.5% observed a single time. The ten biggest clones cover 1.5% to 2% of the sample.

The investigation overall reported the following: TCR clonal expansion was highest in HAM/TSP patients and lowest in MS patients, with MS patients falling below even healthy controls. Across subjects, expanded clones never shared an identical CDR3 amino acid sequence, which suggests that the TCR-beta repertoires in every group were private.

Healthy controls were blood bank volunteers in Maryland, USA. For unsorted PBMC libraries, 2 million PBMCs were used after storage in RNAlater at -80 degrees C until RNA extraction. Peripheral blood was subjected to Ficoll-Hypaque density gradient centrifugation to isolate PBMCs, which were then cryopreserved in liquid nitrogen. Source material: PBMCs. The source of this sequence is a man aged 50-60 years in good health.

The DNA sequence is given as TGCGCCAGCAGCCTGCAGGGACACCTAAACACCGGGGAGCTGTTTTTT. Its product reads: CASSLQGHLNTGELFF. This sequence uses TRBV5-1 and TRBJ2-2; matching of 6 bases hints at TRBD1 as the D gene. According to the germline V gene, CDR1 reads SGHRS and CDR2 reads YFSETQ. The V and J ends are trimmed by 4 bases and 2 bases, leaving 15 bases between them. The CDR3 numbers 16 residues from cysteine through phenylalanine. Only CDR3 DNA remains: 48 bases, in frame from the first base.